This T cell receptor (beta chain) was captured in a study of cytomegalovirus exposure and HLA in healthy donors. General study points: Testing in vitro showed a few CMV-associated chains specific for CMV antigens. Accurate predictions that matched the HLA-A and HLA-B alleles of most subjects were reportedly made from TCR beta sequences.

Primers: 60 Vbeta forward and 13 Jbeta reverse. Data came from immunoSEQ multiplex PCR; TCRdb stores just in-frame clones and leaves some out. Of fewer than 200,000 clones listed, about 85% were seen once; the top ten hold around 2.1%. The germline V gene has CDR1 LGHNA and CDR2 YSLEER. Trimming removed 3 bases from V and 4 bases from J, with 18 bases in between. The CDR3 is 16 amino acids. Concerning this clone: Antigen: not known.

The V and J genes are TRBV4-3 and TRBJ2-5; D possibly corresponds to TRBD2 (6 bases). The clonotype originates from a man younger than 35 in good health and CMV-seropositive. Specimen: PBMCs. CDR3 sequence reads: CASSQEGGSRLETQYF. The CDR3 DNA reads as TGCGCCAGCAGCCAGGAGGGCGGCTCTCGCTTAGAGACCCAGTACTTC.